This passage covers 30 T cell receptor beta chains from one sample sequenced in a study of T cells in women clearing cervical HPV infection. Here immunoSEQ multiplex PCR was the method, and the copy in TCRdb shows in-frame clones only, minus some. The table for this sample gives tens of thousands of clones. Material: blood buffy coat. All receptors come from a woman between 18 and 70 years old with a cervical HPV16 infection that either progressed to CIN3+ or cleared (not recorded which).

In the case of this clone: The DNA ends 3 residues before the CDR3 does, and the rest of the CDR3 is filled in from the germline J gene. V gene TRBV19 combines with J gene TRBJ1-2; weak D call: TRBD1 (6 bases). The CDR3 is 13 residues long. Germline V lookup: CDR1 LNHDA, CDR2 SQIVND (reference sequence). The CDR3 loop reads CASAIPGVSDYTF. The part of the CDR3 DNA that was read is TGTGCCAGTGCCATTCCAGGGGTGAGCGAC.

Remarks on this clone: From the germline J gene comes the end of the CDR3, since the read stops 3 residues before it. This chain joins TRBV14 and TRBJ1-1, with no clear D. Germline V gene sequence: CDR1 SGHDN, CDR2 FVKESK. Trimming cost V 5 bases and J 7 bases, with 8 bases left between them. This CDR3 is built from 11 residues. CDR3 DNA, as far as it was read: TGTGCCAGCAGCTCATCAGGTGAA. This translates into CASSSSGE. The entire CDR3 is CASSSSGEAFF.

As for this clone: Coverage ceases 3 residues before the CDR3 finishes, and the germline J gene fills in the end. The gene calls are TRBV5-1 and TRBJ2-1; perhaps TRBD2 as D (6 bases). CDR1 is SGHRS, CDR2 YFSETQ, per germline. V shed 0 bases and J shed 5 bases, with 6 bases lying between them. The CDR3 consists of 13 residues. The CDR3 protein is CASSLGGDNEQFF. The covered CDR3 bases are TGCGCCAGCAGCTTGGGGGGGGACAATGAG.

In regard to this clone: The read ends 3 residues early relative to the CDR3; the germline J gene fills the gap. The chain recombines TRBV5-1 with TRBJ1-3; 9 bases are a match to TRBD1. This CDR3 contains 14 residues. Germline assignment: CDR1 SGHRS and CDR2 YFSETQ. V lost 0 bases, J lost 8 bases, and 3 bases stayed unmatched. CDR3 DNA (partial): TGCGCCAGCAGCTTGGTGGGACAGGGAGACACC. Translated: CASSLVGQGDT. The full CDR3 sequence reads CASSLVGQGDTIYF.

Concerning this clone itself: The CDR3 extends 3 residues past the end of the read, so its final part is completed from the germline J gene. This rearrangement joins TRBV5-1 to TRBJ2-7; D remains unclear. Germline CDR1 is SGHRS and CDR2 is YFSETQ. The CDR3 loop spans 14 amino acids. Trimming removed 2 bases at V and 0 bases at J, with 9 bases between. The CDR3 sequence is CASSFSQSSYEQYF. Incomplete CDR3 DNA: TGCGCCAGCAGCTTTTCACAGAGCTCCTACGAG.

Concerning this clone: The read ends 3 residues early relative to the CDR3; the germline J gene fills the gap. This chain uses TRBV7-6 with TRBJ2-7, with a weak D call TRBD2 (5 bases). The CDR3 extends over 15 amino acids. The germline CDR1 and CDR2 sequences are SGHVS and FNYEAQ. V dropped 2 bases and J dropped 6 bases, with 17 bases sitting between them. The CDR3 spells CASSLNTGKAGEQYF. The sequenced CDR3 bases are TGTGCCAGCAGCTTAAATACGGGGAAAGCAGGCGAG.

The CDR3 sequence: CASSLQGFTTYEQYF. The sequenced CDR3 bases are TGTGCCAGCAGCCTACAGGGGTTCACTACCTACGAG. This chain joins TRBV14 and TRBJ2-7; TRBD1 matches 7 bases. The read comes to an end 3 residues before the CDR3 does, leaving the germline J gene to fill in the end. CDR3 length: 15 residues. J lost 2 bases, V lost 4 bases, and 8 bases had no gene match. The V gene's germline CDR1 is SGHDN and CDR2 FVKESK.

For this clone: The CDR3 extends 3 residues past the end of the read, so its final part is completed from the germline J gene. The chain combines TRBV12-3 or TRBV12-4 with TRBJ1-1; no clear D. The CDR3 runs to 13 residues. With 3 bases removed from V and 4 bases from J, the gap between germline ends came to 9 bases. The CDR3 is CASSFSQATEAFF. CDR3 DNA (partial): TGTGCCAGCAGTTTCTCCCAGGCCACTGAA.

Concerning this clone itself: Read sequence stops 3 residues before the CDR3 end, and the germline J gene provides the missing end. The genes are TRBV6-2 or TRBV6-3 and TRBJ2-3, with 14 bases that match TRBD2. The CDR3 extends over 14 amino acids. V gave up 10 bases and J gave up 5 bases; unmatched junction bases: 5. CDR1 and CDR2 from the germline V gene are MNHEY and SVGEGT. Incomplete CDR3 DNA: TGTGCCACCGGGACTAGCGGGGGAGGAGATACG. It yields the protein CATGTSGGGDT. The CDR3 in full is CATGTSGGGDTQYF.

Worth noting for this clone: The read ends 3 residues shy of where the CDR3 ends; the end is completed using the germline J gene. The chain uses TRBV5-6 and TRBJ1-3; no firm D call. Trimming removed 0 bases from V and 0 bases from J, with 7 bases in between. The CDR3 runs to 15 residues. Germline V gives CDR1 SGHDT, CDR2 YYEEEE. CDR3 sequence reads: CASSLGGTSGNTIYF. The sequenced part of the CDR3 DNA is TGTGCCAGCAGCTTGGGCGGTACCTCTGGAAACACC.

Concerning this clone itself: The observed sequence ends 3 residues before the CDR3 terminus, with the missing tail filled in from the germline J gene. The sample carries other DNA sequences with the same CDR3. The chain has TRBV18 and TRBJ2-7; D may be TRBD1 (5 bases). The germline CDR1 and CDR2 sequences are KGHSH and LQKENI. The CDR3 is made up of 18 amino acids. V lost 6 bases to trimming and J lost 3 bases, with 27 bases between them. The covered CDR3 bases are TGTGCCAGCTCCCCTCCGATATCCGCGAGACAGAATTACTACGAG. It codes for CASSPPISARQNYYE. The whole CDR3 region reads CASSPPISARQNYYEQYF.

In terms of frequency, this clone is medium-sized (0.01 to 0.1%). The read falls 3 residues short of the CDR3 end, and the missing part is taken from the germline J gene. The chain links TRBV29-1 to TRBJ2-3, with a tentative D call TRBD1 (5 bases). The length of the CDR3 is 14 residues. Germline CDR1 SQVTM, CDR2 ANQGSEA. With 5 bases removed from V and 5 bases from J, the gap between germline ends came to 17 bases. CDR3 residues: CSVRGVGREDTQYF. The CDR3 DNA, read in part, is TGCAGCGTTCGAGGAGTAGGCAGGGAAGATACG.

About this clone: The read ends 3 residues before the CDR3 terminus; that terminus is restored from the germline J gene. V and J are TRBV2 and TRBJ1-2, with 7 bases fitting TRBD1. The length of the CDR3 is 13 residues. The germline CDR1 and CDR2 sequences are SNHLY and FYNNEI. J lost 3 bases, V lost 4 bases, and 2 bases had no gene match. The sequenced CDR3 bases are TGTGCCAGCAGTGGCACAGGGGACTATGGC. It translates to CASSGTGDYG. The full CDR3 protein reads CASSGTGDYGYTF.

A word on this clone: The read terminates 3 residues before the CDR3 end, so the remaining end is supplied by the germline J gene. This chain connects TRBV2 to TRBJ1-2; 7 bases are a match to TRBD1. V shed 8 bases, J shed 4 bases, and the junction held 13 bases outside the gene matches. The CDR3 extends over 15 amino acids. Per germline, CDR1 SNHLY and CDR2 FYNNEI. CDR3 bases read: TGTGCCAGCTCCCTGGGGCAGGGGGAGGTCTATGGC. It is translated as CASSLGQGEVYG. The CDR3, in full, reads CASSLGQGEVYGYTF. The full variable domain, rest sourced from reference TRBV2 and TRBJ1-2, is EPEVTQTPSHQVTQMGQEVILRCVPISNHLYFYWYRQILGQKVEFLVSFYNNEISEKSEIFDDQFSVERPDGSNFTLKIRSTKLEDSAMYFCASSLGQGEVYGYTFGSGTRLTVV.

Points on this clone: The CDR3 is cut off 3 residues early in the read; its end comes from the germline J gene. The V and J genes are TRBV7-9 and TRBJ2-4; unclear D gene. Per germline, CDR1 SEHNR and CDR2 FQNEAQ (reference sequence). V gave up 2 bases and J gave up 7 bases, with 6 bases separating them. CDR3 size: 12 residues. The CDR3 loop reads CASSLPQNIQYF. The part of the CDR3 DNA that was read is TGTGCCAGCAGCTTACCACAGAACATT.

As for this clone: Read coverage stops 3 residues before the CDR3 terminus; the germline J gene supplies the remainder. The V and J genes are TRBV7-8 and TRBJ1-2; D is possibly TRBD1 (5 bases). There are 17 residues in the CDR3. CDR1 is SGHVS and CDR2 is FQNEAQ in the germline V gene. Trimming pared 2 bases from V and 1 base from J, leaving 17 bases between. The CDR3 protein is CASSLLLGGRYNYGYTF. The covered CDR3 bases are TGTGCCAGCAGCTTACTCCTCGGGGGGAGGTATAACTATGGC.

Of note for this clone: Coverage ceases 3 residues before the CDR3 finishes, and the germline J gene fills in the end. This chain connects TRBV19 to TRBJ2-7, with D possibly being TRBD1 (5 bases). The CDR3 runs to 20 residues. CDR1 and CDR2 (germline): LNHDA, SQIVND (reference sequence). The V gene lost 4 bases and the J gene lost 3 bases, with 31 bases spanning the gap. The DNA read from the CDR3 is TGTGCCAGTAGTAGGGATATGCGCTCGGTTGGTCAGGGATTTTTCTACGAG. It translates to CASSRDMRSVGQGFFYE. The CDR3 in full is CASSRDMRSVGQGFFYEQYF.

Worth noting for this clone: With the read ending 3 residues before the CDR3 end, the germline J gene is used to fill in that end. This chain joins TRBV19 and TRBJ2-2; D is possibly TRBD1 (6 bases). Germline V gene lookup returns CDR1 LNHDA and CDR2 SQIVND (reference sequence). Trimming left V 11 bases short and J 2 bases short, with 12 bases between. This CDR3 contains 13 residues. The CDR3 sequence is CASGGRNTGELFF. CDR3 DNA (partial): TGTGCCTCTGGGGGCAGAAACACCGGGGAG.

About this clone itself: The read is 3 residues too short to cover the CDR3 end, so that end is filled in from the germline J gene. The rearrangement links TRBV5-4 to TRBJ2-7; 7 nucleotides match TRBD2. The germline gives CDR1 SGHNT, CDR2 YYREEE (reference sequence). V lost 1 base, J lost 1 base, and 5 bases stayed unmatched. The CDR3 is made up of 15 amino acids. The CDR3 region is CASSLSGASSYEQYF. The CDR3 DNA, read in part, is TGTGCCAGCAGCTTGAGCGGGGCCTCGTCCTACGAG.

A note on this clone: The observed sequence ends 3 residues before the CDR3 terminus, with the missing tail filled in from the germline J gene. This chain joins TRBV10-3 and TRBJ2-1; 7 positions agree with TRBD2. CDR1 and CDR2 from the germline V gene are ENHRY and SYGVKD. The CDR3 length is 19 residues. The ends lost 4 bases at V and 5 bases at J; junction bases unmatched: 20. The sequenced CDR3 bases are TGTGCCATCAGTGGGTCCCTCCGGCGGGCGGGAGAAAGAAACAATGAG. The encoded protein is CAISGSLRRAGERNNE. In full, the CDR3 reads CAISGSLRRAGERNNEQFF.

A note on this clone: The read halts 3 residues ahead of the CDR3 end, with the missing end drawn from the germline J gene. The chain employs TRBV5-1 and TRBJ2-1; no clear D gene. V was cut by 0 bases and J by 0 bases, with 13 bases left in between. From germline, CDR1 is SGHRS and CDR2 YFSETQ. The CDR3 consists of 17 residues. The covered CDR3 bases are TGCGCCAGCAGCTTGGCCAACAGCCTAAGCTCCTACAATGAG. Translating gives CASSLANSLSSYNE. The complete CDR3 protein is CASSLANSLSSYNEQFF.

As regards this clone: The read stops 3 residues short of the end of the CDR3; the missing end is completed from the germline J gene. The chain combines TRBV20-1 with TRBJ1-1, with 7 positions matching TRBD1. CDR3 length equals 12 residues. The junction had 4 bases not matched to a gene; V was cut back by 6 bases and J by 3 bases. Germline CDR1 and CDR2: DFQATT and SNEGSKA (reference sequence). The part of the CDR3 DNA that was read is TGCAGTGCCGATCAGGGGGACACTGAA. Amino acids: CSADQGDTE. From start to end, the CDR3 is CSADQGDTEAFF.

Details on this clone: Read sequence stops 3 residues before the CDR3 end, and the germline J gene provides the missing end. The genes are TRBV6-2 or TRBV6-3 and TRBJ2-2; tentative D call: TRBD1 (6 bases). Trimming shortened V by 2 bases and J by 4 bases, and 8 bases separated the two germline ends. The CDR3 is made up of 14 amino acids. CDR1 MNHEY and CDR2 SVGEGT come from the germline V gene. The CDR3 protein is CASSYRGSTGELFF. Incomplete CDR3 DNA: TGTGCCAGCAGTTACAGGGGGTCCACCGGGGAG.

CDR3 in amino acids: CASSLGAGGSYEQYF. The covered CDR3 bases are TGTGCCAGCAGCTTAGGAGCGGGAGGATCCTACGAG. The V call is TRBV11-2, the J call TRBJ2-7; 9 positions agree with TRBD2. The sequenced fragment ends 3 residues before the CDR3 boundary, so the rest is inferred from the germline J gene. Germline lookup yields CDR1 SGHAT and CDR2 FQNNGV. This CDR3 has 15 residues. The junction had 2 bases not matched to a gene; V was cut back by 1 base and J by 1 base.

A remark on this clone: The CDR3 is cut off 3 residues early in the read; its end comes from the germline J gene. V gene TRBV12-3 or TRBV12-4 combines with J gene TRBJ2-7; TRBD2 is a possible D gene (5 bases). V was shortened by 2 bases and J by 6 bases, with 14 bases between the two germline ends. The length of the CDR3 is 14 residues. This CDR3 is CASSLYGEGFEQYF. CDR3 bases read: TGTGCCAGCAGTTTATACGGGGAAGGGTTCGAG.

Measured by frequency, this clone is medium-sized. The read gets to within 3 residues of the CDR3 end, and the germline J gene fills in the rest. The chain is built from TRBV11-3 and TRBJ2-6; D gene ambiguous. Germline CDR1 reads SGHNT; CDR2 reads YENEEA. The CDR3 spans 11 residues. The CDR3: CASSSGGVLTF. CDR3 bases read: TGTGCCAGCAGCTCCGGCGGAGTC.

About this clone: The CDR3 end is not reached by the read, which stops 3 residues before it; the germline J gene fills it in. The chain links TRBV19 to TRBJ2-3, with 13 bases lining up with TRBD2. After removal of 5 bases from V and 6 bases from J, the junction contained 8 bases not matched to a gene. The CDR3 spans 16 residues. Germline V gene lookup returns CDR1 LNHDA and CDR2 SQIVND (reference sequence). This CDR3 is CASSVTRLAGGDTQYF. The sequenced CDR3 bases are TGTGCCAGTAGTGTCACCCGACTAGCGGGGGGTGATACG.

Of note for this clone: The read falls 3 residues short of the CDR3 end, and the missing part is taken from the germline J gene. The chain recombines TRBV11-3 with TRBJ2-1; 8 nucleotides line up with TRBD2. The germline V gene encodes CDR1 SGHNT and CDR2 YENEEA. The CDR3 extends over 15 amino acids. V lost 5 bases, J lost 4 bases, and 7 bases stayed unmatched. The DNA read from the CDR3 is TGTGCCAGCAGCGCACTAGCGGACATTTACAATGAG. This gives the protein CASSALADIYNE. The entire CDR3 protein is CASSALADIYNEQFF.

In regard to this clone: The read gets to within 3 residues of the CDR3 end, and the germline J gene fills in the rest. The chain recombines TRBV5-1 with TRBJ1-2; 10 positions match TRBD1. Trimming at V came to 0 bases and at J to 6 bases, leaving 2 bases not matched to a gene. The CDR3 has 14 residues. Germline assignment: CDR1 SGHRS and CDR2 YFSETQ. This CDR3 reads CASSLEGTGDGYTF. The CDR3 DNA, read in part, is TGCGCCAGCAGCTTGGAGGGGACAGGGGATGGC. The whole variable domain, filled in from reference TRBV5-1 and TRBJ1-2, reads KAGVTQTPRYLIKTRGQQVTLSCSPISGHRSVSWYQQTPGQGLQFLFEYFSETQRNKGNFPGRFSGRQFSNSRSEMNVSTLELGDSALYLCASSLEGTGDGYTFGSGTRLTVV.

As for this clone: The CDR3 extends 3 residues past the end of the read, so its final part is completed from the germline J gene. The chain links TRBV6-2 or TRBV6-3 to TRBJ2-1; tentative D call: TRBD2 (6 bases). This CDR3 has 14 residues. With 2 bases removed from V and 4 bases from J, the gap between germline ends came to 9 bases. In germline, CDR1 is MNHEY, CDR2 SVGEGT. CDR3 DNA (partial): TGTGCCAGCAGTTACCTAGCGCGATACAATGAG. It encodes CASSYLARYNE. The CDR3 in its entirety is CASSYLARYNEQFF.